This T cell receptor (beta chain) was recovered during a study of brain T cells in children with intractable seizures. Data came from immunoSEQ multiplex PCR; TCRdb stores just in-frame clones and leaves some out. The sample yields 340,000 or so clones, roughly 93% seen once. Time point specified: blood from clinic visit 5 months post-surgery; TSC patient then seizure free. Pre-surgery treatment included at least one anti-epileptic drug. The TCR sequence derives from a boy under two years old with tuberous sclerosis and intractable seizures. The starting material was peripheral blood, obtained approximately 5 months after surgery.

CDR3 sequence reads: CAWSPRRLSYEQYF. The CDR3 bases are TGTGCCTGGAGTCCGCGACGACTCTCCTACGAGCAGTACTTC. The chain couples TRBV30 to TRBJ2-7; D uncertain. Germline-derived CDR1 and CDR2 are GTSNPN and SVGIG (reference sequence). The CDR3 has 14 residues. V shed 2 bases and J shed 0 bases, with 11 bases lying between them.